These 20 T cell receptor beta chains were all obtained from the same sample, sequenced in a study of OX40 agonist ivuxolimab in advanced cancers. Data came from immunoSEQ multiplex PCR; TCRdb stores just in-frame clones and leaves some out. This table has roughly 72,000 clones, over 90% appearing once. This specimen was CD4+ or CD8+ T cells sorted from blood, taken in a trial of the OX40 agonist ivuxolimab. These receptors all stem from an adult with an advanced solid tumor such as melanoma, head and neck, liver or kidney cancer.

The chain links TRBV19 to TRBJ2-7; tentatively, D is TRBD1 or TRBD2 (6 bases each). CDR1 LNHDA and CDR2 SQIVND come from the germline V gene (reference sequence). The CDR3 spans 13 residues. V was cut by 7 bases and J by 7 bases, with 17 bases left in between. In DNA, the CDR3 is TGTGCCAGTAAGGGGGACTGGATCTTGGAGCAGTACTTC. Protein: CASKGDWILEQYF.

The gene calls are TRBV28 and TRBJ2-2, with D possibly TRBD1 on 6 matching bases. The V and J ends lost 3 bases and 4 bases respectively, with 6 bases between them. This CDR3 has 13 residues. Germline-derived CDR1 and CDR2 are MDHEN and SYDVKM. The CDR3 here is CASSFRGTGELFF. Written as DNA, the CDR3 is TGTGCCAGCAGTTTCAGGGGCACCGGGGAGCTGTTTTTT.

V and J are TRBV5-1 and TRBJ1-5; 7 bases are shared with TRBD1. The CDR3 length is 16 residues. CDR1 and CDR2 (germline): SGHRS, YFSETQ. V shed 0 bases and J 4 bases; nucleotides not matched to a gene: 7. CDR3 sequence reads: CASSLGTGRVNQPQHF. Written as DNA, the CDR3 is TGCGCCAGCAGCTTGGGGACAGGTCGGGTAAATCAGCCCCAGCATTTT.

This rearrangement joins TRBV6-6 to TRBJ2-1, with D perhaps given as TRBD1 or TRBD2 (5 bases each). The length of the CDR3 is 15 residues. Trimming took off 7 bases at V and 5 bases at J, with 18 bases between the two ends. Germline V gene sequence: CDR1 MNHNY, CDR2 SVGAGI (reference sequence). The DNA of the CDR3 is TGTGCCAGCATCAGGGTATGGGACCGGAACAATGAGCAGTTCTTC. Amino acid sequence: CASIRVWDRNNEQFF.

This clone appeared a single time. The chain combines TRBV11-2 with TRBJ2-3; 15 bases are a match to TRBD2. V trimming: 5 bases; J trimming: 3 bases; junction bases outside the gene matches: 6. CDR1 is SGHAT, CDR2 FQNNGV, per germline. The CDR3 loop spans 17 amino acids. The CDR3 nucleotides read TGTGCCAGCAGCCTGGGACTAGCGGGGGGAGTAACAGATACGCAGTATTTT. It codes for CASSLGLAGGVTDTQYF.

The gene calls are TRBV14 and TRBJ2-5; D may be TRBD2 (6 bases). Germline V gene lookup returns CDR1 SGHDN and CDR2 FVKESK. V was pared by 2 bases and J by 3 bases, with 22 bases between. The CDR3 spans 18 residues. The CDR3 region has the DNA TGTGCCAGCAGCCAATTGGGCCCGCCGGGGGTCGGAGAAGAGACCCAGTACTTC. This codes for CASSQLGPPGVGEETQYF.

The chain recombines TRBV2 with TRBJ2-2; tentatively, D is TRBD2 (6 bases). Germline-derived CDR1 and CDR2 are SNHLY and FYNNEI. V lost 10 bases and J 1 base, leaving 16 bases between the germline ends. This CDR3 contains 15 residues. The CDR3 coding sequence is TGTGCCATCAACCGCGGGGTCGAGAACACCGGGGAGCTGTTTTTT. Residues: CAINRGVENTGELFF.

This chain links TRBV7-9 with TRBJ1-3; 7 nucleotides match TRBD1. CDR1 is SEHNR and CDR2 is FQNEAQ in the germline V gene (reference sequence). V lost 3 bases to trimming and J lost 0 bases; unmatched junction nucleotides: 5. There are 16 residues in the CDR3. The chain's CDR3 is CASSFTGDLSGNTIYF. As DNA, the CDR3 is TGTGCCAGCAGCTTTACAGGGGACCTCTCTGGAAACACCATATATTTT.

This clone was seen once. The chain has TRBV7-2 and TRBJ2-6; TRBD2 might be the D (5 bases). Germline-derived CDR1 and CDR2 are SGHTA and FQGNSA. The CDR3 consists of 16 residues. With 3 bases removed from V and 2 bases from J, the gap between germline ends came to 11 bases. The CDR3: CASSFWTDTGANVLTF. The CDR3 nucleotides are TGTGCCAGCAGCTTTTGGACTGATACTGGGGCCAACGTCCTGACTTTC.

The J gene is TRBJ1-4, the V gene TRBV4-1; weak D call: TRBD1 (5 bases). Germline V gene data show CDR1 as MGHRA and CDR2 as YSYEKL. The CDR3 extends over 16 amino acids. V dropped 1 base and J dropped 8 bases, with 17 bases sitting between them. CDR3 amino acids: CASSQGGAGLGEKLFF. The CDR3 DNA follows: TGCGCCAGCAGCCAAGGAGGGGCAGGGCTTGGGGAAAAACTGTTTTTT.

The chain links TRBV9 to TRBJ1-1, with D hard to call. This CDR3 contains 12 residues. V was trimmed by 5 bases and J by 2 bases, leaving 7 bases between them. Germline loops: CDR1 SGDLS, CDR2 YYNGEE. The CDR3, as DNA: TGTGCCAGCAGTGAGAGTAACACTGAAGCTTTCTTT. Its translation is CASSESNTEAFF.

The chain links TRBV7-3 to TRBJ2-3, with unresolved D. This CDR3 is built from 16 residues. Germline V gene data show CDR1 as SGHTA and CDR2 as FQGTGA. V lost 5 bases and J 2 bases, leaving 17 bases between the germline ends. The CDR3 reads CASSPTDRRTTDTQYF. As DNA, the CDR3 is TGTGCCAGCAGCCCCACTGACCGCAGGACCACAGATACGCAGTATTTT. Using reference TRBV7-3 and TRBJ2-3 for the parts outside the CDR3, the full variable domain is GAGVSQTPSNKVTEKGKYVELRCDPISGHTALYWYRQSLGQGPEFLIYFQGTGAADDSGLPNDRFFAVRPEGSVSTLKIQRTERGDSAVYLCASSPTDRRTTDTQYFGPGTRLTVL.

In its sample, this clone was seen a few times. The V and J genes are TRBV9 and TRBJ1-1; a possible D gene is TRBD1 (5 bases). Per the germline V gene, CDR1 is SGDLS and CDR2 is YYNGEE. The V and J ends lost 0 bases and 5 bases respectively, with 5 bases between them. The CDR3 extends over 12 amino acids. For the CDR3, the DNA is TGTGCCAGCAGCGTAGGGGGGACTGAAGCTTTCTTT. Protein: CASSVGGTEAFF.

This chain uses TRBV6-1 with TRBJ1-1; D gene ambiguous. CDR1 and CDR2 from the germline V gene are MNHNS and SASEGT. The CDR3 runs 11 residues. V lost 7 bases to trimming and J lost 0 bases, with 3 bases between them. The CDR3 DNA reads as TGTGCCAGCATAGTGAACACTGAAGCTTTCTTT. Amino acids: CASIVNTEAFF.

This clone was counted a single time. The J gene is TRBJ2-7, the V gene TRBV5-6; 7 bases line up with TRBD2. The J segment lost 1 base and the V segment lost 1 base, leaving 14 bases of the junction unmatched. The CDR3 loop spans 18 amino acids. Germline values: CDR1 SGHDT, CDR2 YYEEEE. The CDR3 protein is CASSLLWVGGTESYEQYF. The CDR3 DNA reads as TGTGCCAGCAGCTTGTTGTGGGTGGGAGGGACGGAGTCCTACGAGCAGTACTTC.

J is TRBJ2-7 and V is TRBV19; 8 bases line up with TRBD2. The length of the CDR3 is 15 residues. The V gene's germline CDR1 is LNHDA and CDR2 SQIVND (reference sequence). Germline trimming cut 6 bases from V and 2 bases from J; bases unmatched to any gene: 9. The CDR3 sequence: CASSAGGRRTYEQYF. The CDR3 DNA follows: TGTGCCAGTAGCGCGGGGGGTCGACGAACCTACGAGCAGTACTTC. Full variable domain (missing parts from reference TRBV19 and TRBJ2-7): DGGITQSPKYLFRKEGQNVTLSCEQNLNHDAMYWYRQDPGQGLRLIYYSQIVNDFQKGDIAEGYSVSREKKESFPLTVTSAQKNPTAFYLCASSAGGRRTYEQYFGPGTRLTVT.

This sequence joins TRBV19 and TRBJ1-1, with D perhaps matching TRBD1 (6 bases). V gave up 5 bases and J gave up 11 bases, with 15 bases separating them. CDR3 length: 12 residues. The germline CDR1 and CDR2 sequences are LNHDA and SQIVND (reference sequence). CDR3 sequence: CASSPGGGGAFF. DNA of the CDR3: TGTGCCAGTAGTCCTGGGGGCGGCGGGGCTTTCTTT.

The V and J genes are TRBV5-4 and TRBJ2-7; D is undetermined. The V gene's germline CDR1 is SGHNT and CDR2 YYREEE (reference sequence). The CDR3 runs to 14 residues. Trimming shortened V by 0 bases and J by 1 base, and 8 bases separated the two germline ends. CDR3 residues: CASSLVAGSYEQYF. The CDR3 DNA sequence: TGTGCCAGCAGCTTGGTGGCAGGATCCTACGAGCAGTACTTC.

This rearrangement joins TRBV29-1 to TRBJ2-7; a weak D match, TRBD1 (6 bases). This CDR3 contains 13 residues. Trimming cost V 7 bases and J 0 bases, with 13 bases left between them. CDR1 and CDR2 from the germline V gene are SQVTM and ANQGSEA. Written as DNA, the CDR3 is TGCAGCGCCCAAGGGACAAGCTCCTACGAGCAGTACTTC. This translates into CSAQGTSSYEQYF.

Only a few counts were recorded for this clone. The rearrangement joins TRBV28 to TRBJ1-1, with unresolved D. Looked up from germline, CDR1 is MDHEN and CDR2 is SYDVKM. This CDR3 region has 13 residues. V dropped 3 bases and J dropped 5 bases, with 10 bases sitting between them. In nucleotides, the CDR3 is TGTGCCAGCAGTTTGGGCGTAAGGACTGAAGCTTTCTTT. The encoded protein is CASSLGVRTEAFF.